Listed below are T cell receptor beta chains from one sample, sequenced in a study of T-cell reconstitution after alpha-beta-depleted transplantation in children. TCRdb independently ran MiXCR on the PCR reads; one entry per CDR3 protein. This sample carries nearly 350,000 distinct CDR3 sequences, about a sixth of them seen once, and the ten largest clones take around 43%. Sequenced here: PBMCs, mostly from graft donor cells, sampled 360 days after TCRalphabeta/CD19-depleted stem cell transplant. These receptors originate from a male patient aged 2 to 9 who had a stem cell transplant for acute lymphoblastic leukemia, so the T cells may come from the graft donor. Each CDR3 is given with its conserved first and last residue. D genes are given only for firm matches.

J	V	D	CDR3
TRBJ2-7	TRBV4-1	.	CASSAIGAYEQYF
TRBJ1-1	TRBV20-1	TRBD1	CSAKQGAGTEAFF
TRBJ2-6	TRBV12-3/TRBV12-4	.	CASSSGPSGANVLTF
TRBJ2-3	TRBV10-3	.	CAISAPGGSTDTQYF
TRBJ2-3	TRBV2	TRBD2	CASSEGLASTDTQYF
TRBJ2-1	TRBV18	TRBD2	CASSTRLASWNEQFF
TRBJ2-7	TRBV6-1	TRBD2	CASSSGLAAYEQYF
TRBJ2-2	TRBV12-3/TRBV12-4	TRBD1	CATRDRVMSGELFF
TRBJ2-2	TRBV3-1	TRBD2	CASSQDSAGALTGELFF
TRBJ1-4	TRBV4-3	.	CASSQRGEKLFF
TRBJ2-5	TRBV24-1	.	CATSDSGTETQYF
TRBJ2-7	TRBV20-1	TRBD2	CSASWASGRAYEQYF
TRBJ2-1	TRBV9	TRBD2	CASSSRTSFYNEQFF
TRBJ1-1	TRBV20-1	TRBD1	CSARLPDRGLLAFF
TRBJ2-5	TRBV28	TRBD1	CASSFLTGGNQETQYF
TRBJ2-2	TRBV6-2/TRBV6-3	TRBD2	CASSYSAGGPAGELFF
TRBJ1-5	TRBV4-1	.	CASSQFYNSNQPQHF
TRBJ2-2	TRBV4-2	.	CASSQDGMGSTGELFF
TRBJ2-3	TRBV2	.	CASSDVLRADTQYF
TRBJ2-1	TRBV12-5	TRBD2	CASGLVSGREQFF
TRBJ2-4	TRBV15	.	CATSRLQLAKNIQYF
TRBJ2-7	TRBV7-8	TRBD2	CASSLGVGTSGSFYEQYF
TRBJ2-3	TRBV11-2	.	CASSPGTKDTQYF
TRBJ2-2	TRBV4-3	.	CASSQYWTGTPDTGELFF
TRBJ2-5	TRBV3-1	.	CASSQESGAAETQYF
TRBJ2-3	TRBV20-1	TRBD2	CSAIGGRLNTQYF
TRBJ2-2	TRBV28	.	CASSLYGEEVTGELFF
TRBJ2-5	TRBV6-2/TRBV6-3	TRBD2	CASSYGTSGRSETQYF
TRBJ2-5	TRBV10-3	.	CAISESGGKTQYF
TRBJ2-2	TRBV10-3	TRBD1	CAISTPDRAAGELFF
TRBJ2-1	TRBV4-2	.	CASSQVPAIEQFF
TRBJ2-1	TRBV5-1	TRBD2	CASSLAGTSGAHSYNEQFF
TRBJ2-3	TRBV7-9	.	CASSLGEVTGQYF
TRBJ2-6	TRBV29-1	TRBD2	CSVVLGRDRANVLTF
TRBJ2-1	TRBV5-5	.	CASSLASSYNEQFF
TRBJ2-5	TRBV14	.	CASSHWGTGRMKGETQYF
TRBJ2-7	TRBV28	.	CASTGFSYEQYF
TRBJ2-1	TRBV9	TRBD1	CASSGRQGIYNEQFF
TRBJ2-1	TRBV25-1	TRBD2	CASRRELGEQFF
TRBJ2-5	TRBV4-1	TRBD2	CASSQTPAGLAETQYF
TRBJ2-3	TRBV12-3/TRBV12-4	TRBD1	CASRDRVSTDTQYF
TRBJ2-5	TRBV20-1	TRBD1	CSAVSPGTGETQYF
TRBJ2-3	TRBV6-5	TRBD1	CASSYMTGLADTQYF
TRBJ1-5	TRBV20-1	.	CSARGLAGTNQPQHF
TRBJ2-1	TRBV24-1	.	CATSADKGDNEQFF
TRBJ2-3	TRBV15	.	CATSREENTQYF
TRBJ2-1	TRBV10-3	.	CAIRPGLPNEQFF
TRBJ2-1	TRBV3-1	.	CASSQGLGSYNEQFF
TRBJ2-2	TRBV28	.	CATHLLYPANTGELFF
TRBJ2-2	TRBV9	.	CASSPALGRPGELFF